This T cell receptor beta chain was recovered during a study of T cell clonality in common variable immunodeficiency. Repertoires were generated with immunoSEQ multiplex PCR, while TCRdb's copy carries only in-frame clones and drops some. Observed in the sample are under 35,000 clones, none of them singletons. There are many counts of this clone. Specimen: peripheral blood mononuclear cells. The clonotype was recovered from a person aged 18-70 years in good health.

The CDR3 protein is CASSLGQGRVGYTF. The sequenced CDR3 bases are TGTGCCAGTAGTCTAGGACAGGGAAGGGTCGGC. This chain links TRBV19 with TRBJ1-2; 8 nucleotides line up with TRBD1. The CDR3 end lies 3 residues beyond the end of the read and is filled in from the germline J gene. The length of the CDR3 is 14 residues. Germline values: CDR1 LNHDA, CDR2 SQIVND (reference sequence).